One sample yielded the 12 T cell receptor beta chains listed below, sequenced in a study of T cell changes during pregnancy in multiple sclerosis. Sequencing used immunoSEQ multiplex PCR; TCRdb keeps in-frame clones, though not all of them. The sample holds more than 40,000 clones, 90% to 95% seen once. The sample was CD8+ T cells from peripheral blood mononuclear cells, taken in the third trimester of pregnancy. The receptors derive from a female donor with multiple sclerosis, enrolled in a pregnancy study.

The V gene is TRBV27, the J gene TRBJ1-2; no clear D gene. The germline gives CDR1 MNHEY, CDR2 SMNVEV (reference sequence). The CDR3 is 14 amino acids. V lost 6 bases and J lost 8, with 19 bases in between. CDR3 sequence: CASSYSLAGSGYTF. DNA of the CDR3: TGTGCCAGCAGCTACTCTTTGGCGGGGAGCGGCTACACCTTC.

The chain is built from TRBV6-6 and TRBJ1-5, with 8 bases matching TRBD1. The V segment lost 6 bases and the J segment 7 bases; nucleotides outside the gene matches: 14. The CDR3 covers 16 residues. In germline, CDR1 is MNHNY, CDR2 SVGAGI (reference sequence). CDR3 sequence: CASSPFDRGGSQPQHF. The CDR3 nucleotides are TGTGCCAGCAGCCCCTTTGACAGGGGTGGATCGCAGCCCCAGCATTTT.

CDR3 nucleotides: TGTGCCAGTAGTATAATTGCGGAGGGGGAGACCCAGTACTTC. It is translated as CASSIIAEGETQYF. The rearrangement joins TRBV19 to TRBJ2-5, with a tentative D call TRBD2 (6 bases). The CDR3 loop spans 14 amino acids. The germline gives CDR1 LNHDA, CDR2 SQIVND (reference sequence). The germline V and J ends were trimmed by 2 bases and 5 bases, with 12 bases remaining between them.

The genes are TRBV19 and TRBJ1-5, with 8 bases identical to TRBD1. Germline V gives CDR1 LNHDA, CDR2 SQIVND (reference sequence). The trim removed 5 bases at V and 0 bases at J, leaving 3 bases unmatched. The CDR3 totals 15 residues. CDR3 bases: TGTGCCAGTAGTGAAACAGGGGGTAGCAATCAGCCCCAGCATTTT. Its translation is CASSETGGSNQPQHF.

The chain carries TRBV6-5 and TRBJ2-7; D gene uncertain. V lost 6 bases, J lost 4 bases, and 16 bases lay in between. Germline CDR1 and CDR2: MNHEY and SVGAGI. This CDR3 comprises 14 residues. DNA of the CDR3: TGTGCCAGCAGCCTGACAAGAGAAGCTTACGAGCAGTACTTC. It codes for CASSLTREAYEQYF.

This sequence joins TRBV6-5 and TRBJ1-2; D unresolved. The germline CDR1 and CDR2 sequences are MNHEY and SVGAGI. Trimming left V 2 bases short and J 2 bases short, with 6 bases between. The CDR3 consists of 13 residues. DNA for the CDR3: TGTGCCAGCAGTTACAGTGAGAACTATGGCTACACCTTC. Its protein product is CASSYSENYGYTF.

The chain uses TRBV15 and TRBJ2-3; TRBD1 agrees at 8 bases. Trimming at V came to 5 bases and at J to 7 bases, leaving 8 bases not matched to a gene. The CDR3 extends over 14 amino acids. From germline, CDR1 is LNHNV and CDR2 YYDKDF (reference sequence). CDR3 nucleotides: TGTGCCACCAGCGTTCCAGGGGGCGGAAATACGCAGTATTTT. This codes for CATSVPGGGNTQYF.

The V gene is TRBV5-1, the J gene TRBJ2-1; 8 bases align to TRBD2. CDR3 length: 13 amino acids. Germline lookup yields CDR1 SGHRS and CDR2 YFSETQ. After removal of 4 bases from V and 5 bases from J, the junction contained 2 bases not matched to a gene. CDR3 in amino acids: CASSREGDNEQFF. The CDR3 DNA is TGCGCCAGCAGCCGGGAGGGGGACAATGAGCAGTTCTTC.

This clone showed up just once. The chain combines TRBV9 with TRBJ1-6; D may be TRBD1 (5 bases). The V end was cut by 0 bases, the J end by 5 bases, with 9 bases between. Germline CDR1 SGDLS, CDR2 YYNGEE. CDR3 size: 15 residues. The CDR3 DNA is TGTGCCAGCAGCGTAGATGCGGGGGATAATTCACCCCTCCACTTT. As protein: CASSVDAGDNSPLHF.

This chain links TRBV4-3 with TRBJ1-2; 9 positions agree with TRBD1. Germline CDR1 is LGHNA and CDR2 is YSLEER. The CDR3 totals 17 residues. V trimming: 1 base; J trimming: 2 bases; junction bases outside the gene matches: 8. DNA for the CDR3: TGCGCCAGCAGCCAAGGCACCGGGACAGGGTCGAACTATGGCTACACCTTC. Its protein product is CASSQGTGTGSNYGYTF.

V usage is TRBV7-9 and J usage is TRBJ2-5; TRBD2 might be the D (5 bases). Trimming stripped 5 bases from V and 5 bases from J, with 9 bases between. The germline gives CDR1 SEHNR, CDR2 FQNEAQ (reference sequence). The CDR3 is 12 residues long. The CDR3 is CASSLGLETQYF. CDR3 DNA sequence: TGTGCCAGCAGCCTAGGACTTGAGACCCAGTACTTC.

The rearrangement joins TRBV7-2 to TRBJ1-1; D unclear. V shed 5 bases and J shed 4 bases, with 11 bases lying between them. This CDR3 region has 13 residues. Germline CDR1 is SGHTA and CDR2 is FQGNSA. CDR3 residues: CASSPGVGTEAFF. In DNA form, the CDR3 reads TGTGCCAGCAGCCCGGGTGTTGGCACTGAAGCTTTCTTT.